A single sample gave rise to the 27 T cell receptor beta chains below, sequenced in a study of T cells after yellow fever vaccination (dated by TCRdb to 2018 to 2020). The sample's treatment or condition, from its label and the paper: live attenuated yellow fever vaccine strain. The receptor library was made with 5' RACE. The instrument was an Illumina NovaSeq 6000. The raw public reads went through TCRdb reprocessing: fastp at Q25, MiXCR clone calling, in-frame beta chains kept. Every CDR3 protein is listed once, alongside the most common genes and DNA of its rows. Counted in this sample were about 320,000 distinct CDR3 sequences; approximately 4.5% of them appeared once. The ten most abundant clones make up around 19% of the sample. Sequencing used PBMCs, obtained 15 days after the yellow fever booster vaccination. The origin of the receptors is a man aged 18 to 35 who received the YFV17D yellow fever vaccine.

This clonotype was found a few times. The gene calls are TRBV5-1 and TRBJ2-7; D gene unclear. The V end lost 4 bases, the J end lost 1 base, and 12 bases lay between the germline ends. Germline V gene data show CDR1 as SGHRS and CDR2 as YFSETQ. This CDR3 region has 14 residues. The CDR3 loop is CASSAVYSSYEQYF. CDR3 bases: TGCGCCAGCAGCGCTGTATACAGTTCCTACGAGCAGTACTTC.

This clonotype was observed at least ten times. This chain links TRBV19 with TRBJ1-5, with a possible D match to TRBD1 (6 bases). Germline V gene lookup returns CDR1 LNHDA and CDR2 SQIVND (reference sequence). The CDR3 sequence is 15 residues long. V was pared by 6 bases and J by 2 bases, with 14 bases between. Here the CDR3 DNA reads TGTGCCAGTAGGTCTCGGGACAATGGCAATCAGCCCCAGCATTTT. Protein sequence: CASRSRDNGNQPQHF.

This clonotype showed up many times. The chain is built from TRBV29-1 and TRBJ2-5, with TRBD1 identical over 9 bases. This CDR3 contains 15 residues. Trimming cost V 7 bases and J 2 bases; bases outside gene matches: 11. Germline V CDR1 and CDR2: SQVTM, ANQGSEA. The chain's CDR3 is CSGTGDRGWQETQYF. The CDR3 DNA follows: TGCAGCGGAACCGGCGACAGGGGGTGGCAAGAGACCCAGTACTTC.

This chain uses TRBV7-6 with TRBJ1-3; D remains unclear. The CDR3 is 16 residues long. The V and J ends lost 4 bases and 0 bases respectively, with 13 bases between them. Germline loops: CDR1 SGHVS, CDR2 FNYEAQ. The CDR3, as DNA: TGTGCCAGCAGCTACCACGGGGAGGGCTCTGGAAACACCATATATTTT. Translating it yields CASSYHGEGSGNTIYF.

This clonotype was counted a few times. The chain joins TRBV5-1 to TRBJ2-7; no clear D. The CDR3 is 15 residues long. V lost 0 bases and J lost 3, with 13 bases in between. From germline, CDR1 is SGHRS and CDR2 YFSETQ. The CDR3 loop is CASSLGPGGFYEQYV. The CDR3 DNA reads TGCGCCAGCAGCTTGGGACCCGGTGGTTTCTACGAGCAGTACGTC.

V gene TRBV27 combines with J gene TRBJ2-4; a weak D match, TRBD2 (6 bases). Germline-derived CDR1 and CDR2 are MNHEY and SMNVEV (reference sequence). V was shortened by 1 base and J by 6 bases, with 19 bases between the two germline ends. The CDR3 sequence is 17 residues long. For the CDR3, the DNA is TGTGCCAGCAGTTTATTTGGGGGGTCCCCCACCCTAAACATTCAGTACTTC. Its translation is CASSLFGGSPTLNIQYF.

This clonotype was recorded at least ten times. The chain is built from TRBV29-1 and TRBJ2-5; possible D gene TRBD1, 5 bases. Germline CDR1 reads SQVTM; CDR2 reads ANQGSEA. The CDR3 sequence is 13 residues long. Deletions cut 7 bases from V and 5 bases from J, with 17 bases between. CDR3 loop: CSGGARSAETQYF. The CDR3 DNA is TGCAGCGGGGGCGCACGATCGGCGGAGACCCAGTACTTC.

V gene TRBV5-1 combines with J gene TRBJ1-2; 8 nucleotides agree with TRBD1. The germline CDR1 and CDR2 sequences are SGHRS and YFSETQ. This CDR3 is built from 13 residues. After removal of 7 bases from V and 5 bases from J, the junction contained 7 bases not matched to a gene. The CDR3 nucleotides are TGCGCCAGCGCCGGGACAGGAGAATATGGCTACACCTTC. Translating it yields CASAGTGEYGYTF.

This clonotype has at least ten counts. The V call is TRBV7-9, the J call TRBJ1-2, with D unclear. V lost 1 base and J 3 bases, leaving 6 bases between the germline ends. The germline CDR1 and CDR2 sequences are SEHNR and FQNEAQ (reference sequence). This CDR3 spans 13 amino acids. CDR3 bases: TGTGCCAGCAGCTTAGGAGGAGACTATGGCTACACCTTC. Its protein product is CASSLGGDYGYTF.

In its sample, this clonotype was seen many times. The J gene is TRBJ1-5, the V gene TRBV4-2; the D is unclear. The CDR3 extends over 13 amino acids. CDR1 LGHNA and CDR2 YNFKEQ come from the germline V gene. V was clipped by 3 bases and J by 5 bases, with 8 bases between them. The CDR3 region has the DNA TGTGCCAGCAGCCAGGGGAAATATCAGCCCCAGCATTTT. Translating it yields CASSQGKYQPQHF.

This clonotype occurred many times. The chain recombines TRBV5-1 with TRBJ1-2, with D perhaps matching TRBD1 (5 bases). Trimming left V 0 bases short and J 3 bases short, with 12 bases between. Germline-derived CDR1 and CDR2 are SGHRS and YFSETQ. This CDR3 has 15 residues. The DNA for the CDR3 is TGCGCCAGCAGCTTGGATAGCCAGGGCCACTATGGCTACACCTTC. Its protein product is CASSLDSQGHYGYTF.

This clonotype was seen ten or more times. This rearrangement joins TRBV7-2 to TRBJ2-5; possibly TRBD2 for D (7 bases). This CDR3 has 15 amino acids. Germline lookup yields CDR1 SGHTA and CDR2 FQGNSA. With 2 bases removed from V and 4 bases from J, the gap between germline ends came to 14 bases. The CDR3 loop reads CASSLMLGGGETQYF. DNA of the CDR3: TGTGCCAGCAGCTTAATGTTAGGGGGGGGAGAGACCCAGTACTTC.

The chain couples TRBV7-9 to TRBJ2-1, with TRBD1 as a possible D gene (6 bases). V gave up 0 bases and J gave up 5 bases, with 8 bases separating them. The CDR3 length is 14 residues. Germline lookup yields CDR1 SEHNR and CDR2 FQNEAQ (reference sequence). CDR3 sequence (DNA): TGTGCCAGCAGCTTAGCGACAGGTCACAATGAGCAGTTCTTC. The encoded protein is CASSLATGHNEQFF.

This clonotype was seen repeatedly, ten times or more. The genes are TRBV7-9 and TRBJ1-5; possible D gene TRBD1, 5 bases. V lost 0 bases, J lost 3 bases, and 9 bases lay in between. Germline values: CDR1 SEHNR, CDR2 FQNEAQ (reference sequence). The CDR3 runs 15 residues. The CDR3 DNA sequence: TGTGCCAGCAGCTTAGCTCGAGGGGACAATCAGCCCCAGCATTTT. Encoded protein: CASSLARGDNQPQHF.

This clonotype was picked up a small number of times. The chain couples TRBV5-1 to TRBJ2-5; D tentatively reads TRBD1 or TRBD2 (6 bases each). Trimming removed 0 bases at V and 3 bases at J, with 21 bases between. The germline V gene has CDR1 SGHRS and CDR2 YFSETQ. CDR3 length: 18 residues. CDR3 bases: TGCGCCAGCAGCTTGGGACTGTCGGGGGCCTCAGGAGAAGAGACCCAGTACTTC. Residues: CASSLGLSGASGEETQYF.

A few counts support this clonotype. V usage is TRBV30 and J usage is TRBJ2-4; tentative D call: TRBD2 (5 bases). Germline CDR1 GTSNPN, CDR2 SVGIG (reference sequence). CDR3 length equals 16 residues. Trimming pared 2 bases from V and 2 bases from J, leaving 16 bases between. CDR3 sequence: CAWSWGYTGSKNIQYF. For the CDR3, the DNA is TGTGCCTGGAGTTGGGGATACACGGGATCCAAAAACATTCAGTACTTC.

This chain links TRBV20-1 with TRBJ2-1; 7 bases agree with TRBD2. Trimming removed 4 bases from V and 2 bases from J; junction bases left unmatched: 5. Germline values: CDR1 DFQATT, CDR2 SNEGSKA (reference sequence). The CDR3 is 14 residues long. The CDR3 sequence: CSAKARGAYNEQFF. CDR3 nucleotide sequence: TGCAGTGCTAAGGCTCGGGGGGCCTACAATGAGCAGTTCTTC.

This clonotype has a handful of counts. CDR3 sequence reads: CAISESNWYNEQFF. CDR3 DNA: TGTGCCATCAGTGAGTCGAATTGGTACAATGAGCAGTTCTTC. J is TRBJ2-1 and V is TRBV10-3, with D uncertain. Germline lookup yields CDR1 ENHRY and CDR2 SYGVKD. The CDR3 length is 14 residues. Trimming stripped 0 bases from V and 4 bases from J, with 7 bases between.

The chain joins TRBV7-8 to TRBJ2-5, with TRBD1 as a possible D gene (5 bases). Germline values: CDR1 SGHVS, CDR2 FQNEAQ. The germline V and J ends were trimmed by 3 bases and 4 bases, with 18 bases remaining between them. The CDR3 runs to 16 residues. CDR3 loop: CASSLYYIGQRETQYF. Here the CDR3 DNA reads TGTGCCAGCAGCTTGTACTATATCGGACAACGAGAGACCCAGTACTTC.

The sample holds a few counts of this clonotype. J is TRBJ1-1 and V is TRBV12-3 or TRBV12-4; D might be TRBD1 (6 bases). The CDR3 runs to 14 residues. Deletions cut 6 bases from V and 7 bases from J, with 18 bases between. The CDR3 here is CASSLVGALSEAFF. The CDR3 DNA is TGTGCCAGCAGCCTGGTGGGGGCTCTCAGTGAAGCTTTCTTT.

This clonotype showed up just a few times. CDR3 bases: TGTGCCAGCAGCAGGACAGGCACGCACGAGCAGTACTTC. Encoded protein: CASSRTGTHEQYF. V gene TRBV3-1 combines with J gene TRBJ2-7, with 7 bases aligning to TRBD1. CDR1 is LGHDT, CDR2 YNNKEL, per germline (reference sequence). The V gene end was trimmed by 5 bases and the J gene end by 5 bases; junction bases not matched to a gene: 6. The CDR3 length is 13 residues.

Ten or more counts support this clonotype. J is TRBJ2-7 and V is TRBV29-1; 11 nucleotides agree with TRBD1. CDR1 SQVTM and CDR2 ANQGSEA come from the germline V gene. With 4 bases clipped from V and 3 bases from J, the junction kept 8 bases outside the gene matches. This CDR3 is 15 amino acids long. The CDR3 DNA reads TGCAGCGTTGTGTTCGGGACAGGGGGTTACTACGAGCAGTACTTC. This translates into CSVVFGTGGYYEQYF.

In its sample, this clonotype was seen many times. This chain joins TRBV12-3 or TRBV12-4 and TRBJ2-3; D not resolved. V shed 0 bases and J shed 0 bases, with 7 bases lying between them. This CDR3 is 15 amino acids long. The CDR3 sequence: CASSLAVSSTDTQYF. CDR3 DNA sequence: TGTGCCAGCAGTTTAGCGGTATCTAGCACAGATACGCAGTATTTT.

This clonotype was seen a handful of times. V usage is TRBV12-3 or TRBV12-4 and J usage is TRBJ2-7; the D gene is possibly TRBD2 (5 bases). Trimming cost V 3 bases and J 4 bases, with 13 bases left between them. The length of the CDR3 is 14 residues. The CDR3 region has the DNA TGTGCCAGCAGTTTTGGCCCAGCGGAGTACGAGCAGTACTTC. Amino acids: CASSFGPAEYEQYF.

This clonotype has only a few counts. The chain employs TRBV29-1 and TRBJ1-6; unclear D gene. The CDR3 has 11 amino acids. With 6 bases removed from V and 8 bases from J, the gap between germline ends came to 8 bases. CDR1 and CDR2 (germline): SQVTM, ANQGSEA. The CDR3 region has the DNA TGCAGCGTCGTGTACGATTCACCCCTCCACTTT. Residues: CSVVYDSPLHF.

This clonotype was counted ten times or more. The V and J genes are TRBV7-2 and TRBJ2-3; 7 nucleotides align to TRBD2. The CDR3 runs to 16 residues. Germline CDR1 reads SGHTA; CDR2 reads FQGNSA. The V gene end was trimmed by 0 bases and the J gene end by 1 base; junction bases not matched to a gene: 4. This CDR3 is CASSLAAGERTDTQYF. The CDR3 nucleotides are TGTGCCAGCAGCTTAGCGGCGGGGGAGCGCACAGATACGCAGTATTTT.

This clonotype was observed a handful of times. The chain combines TRBV5-5 with TRBJ1-1; unclear D gene. This CDR3 is built from 15 residues. Germline V gene sequence: CDR1 SGHKS, CDR2 YYEKEE (reference sequence). V was trimmed by 4 bases and J by 0 bases, leaving 13 bases between them. The CDR3 loop is CASSLEIAVNTEAFF. As DNA, the CDR3 is TGTGCCAGCAGCCTCGAGATAGCGGTGAACACTGAAGCTTTCTTT.